This is a list of T cell receptor beta chains from one sample in a study of T cell responses to AZD1222 COVID-19 vaccine. Here immunoSEQ multiplex PCR was the method, and the copy in TCRdb shows in-frame clones only, minus some. The sample has under 150,000 clones, 90% seen once. Sequenced material: peripheral blood, taken on day 0 of AZD1222 vaccination. These receptors originate from an adult in good health. Both conserved end residues are part of each CDR3. Each record gives: J gene, D gene, V gene, clone size, CDR3 DNA, CDR3 protein. The D gene is left open where the match is weak. The size entry is marked missing in some rows and otherwise reads once, few, many or a size class.

j_gene: TRBJ2-1
d_gene: -
v_gene: TRBV6-4
abundance: -
CDR3nt: TGTGCCAGCAGTGTGGGGGACCGGGGTGGTGAGCAGTTCTTC
CDR3aa: CASSVGDRGGEQFF

j_gene: TRBJ1-2
d_gene: -
v_gene: TRBV7-6
abundance: -
CDR3nt: TGTGCCAGCAGCTTACTGGTCGGGGGTACCGCGGGGTTGAATGGCTACACCTTC
CDR3aa: CASSLLVGGTAGLNGYTF

j_gene: TRBJ2-2
d_gene: -
v_gene: TRBV7-2
abundance: -
CDR3nt: TGTGCCAGCAGCTTAGCTCTGAACACCGGGGAGCTGTTTTTT
CDR3aa: CASSLALNTGELFF

j_gene: TRBJ2-5
d_gene: TRBD2
v_gene: TRBV7-3
abundance: -
CDR3nt: TGTGCCAGCAGCTTAACGGGGGGGTACCAAGAGACCCAGTACTTC
CDR3aa: CASSLTGGYQETQYF

j_gene: TRBJ2-1
d_gene: TRBD1
v_gene: TRBV7-9
abundance: few
CDR3nt: TGTGCCAGCAGCCGTCTCGTCGGGACAGCATACAATGAGCAGTTCTTC
CDR3aa: CASSRLVGTAYNEQFF

j_gene: TRBJ2-2
d_gene: TRBD2
v_gene: TRBV3-1/TRBV3-2
abundance: -
CDR3nt: TGTGCCAGCAGCCAAGAACTAGCGGGGAACACCGGGGAGCTGTTTTTT
CDR3aa: CASSQELAGNTGELFF

j_gene: TRBJ1-2
d_gene: -
v_gene: TRBV6-5
abundance: once
CDR3nt: TGTGCCAGCAGGGGGGGATCCTGGGACGGCTACACCTTC
CDR3aa: CASRGGSWDGYTF

j_gene: TRBJ2-1
d_gene: TRBD2
v_gene: TRBV5-1
abundance: -
CDR3nt: TGCGCCAGCAGCCCGGGACGGCGACCGACTAGCGGGAGTCGGGATAATGAGCAGTTCTTC
CDR3aa: CASSPGRRPTSGSRDNEQFF

j_gene: TRBJ2-7
d_gene: TRBD2
v_gene: TRBV28
abundance: once
CDR3nt: TGTGCCAGCAGTTTATCGACCACTAGCGGGGGGCCGGAGCAGTACTTC
CDR3aa: CASSLSTTSGGPEQYF

j_gene: TRBJ2-3
d_gene: TRBD2
v_gene: TRBV20-1
abundance: -
CDR3nt: TGCAGTGCTAGTGGAGCGGGAGGGTGGACAGATACGCAGTATTTT
CDR3aa: CSASGAGGWTDTQYF

j_gene: TRBJ2-3
d_gene: -
v_gene: TRBV4-2
abundance: once
CDR3nt: TGTGCCAGCAGCCAAGATAATACGCAGTATTTT
CDR3aa: CASSQDNTQYF

j_gene: TRBJ1-2
d_gene: -
v_gene: TRBV29-1
abundance: -
CDR3nt: TGCAGCGTTGCGGGGGCGTCTAACTATGGCTACACCTTC
CDR3aa: CSVAGASNYGYTF

j_gene: TRBJ2-7
d_gene: TRBD2
v_gene: TRBV7-9
abundance: -
CDR3nt: TGTGCCAGCAGTCCTTCCATAACTAGCGGGAGGGCCGCCTACGAGCAGTACTTC
CDR3aa: CASSPSITSGRAAYEQYF

j_gene: TRBJ1-1
d_gene: -
v_gene: TRBV18
abundance: -
CDR3nt: TGTGCCAGCTCACCCGACACCGCCTTGACTGAAGCTTTCTTT
CDR3aa: CASSPDTALTEAFF

j_gene: TRBJ2-5
d_gene: TRBD1
v_gene: TRBV5-1
abundance: -
CDR3nt: TGCGCCAGCAGCCCACTGGGACAGCAAGAGACCCAGTACTTC
CDR3aa: CASSPLGQQETQYF

j_gene: TRBJ1-2
d_gene: TRBD1
v_gene: TRBV5-5
abundance: few
CDR3nt: TGTGCCAGCAGCTTGGAGGGACAGGGGCAAGATGGCTACACCTTC
CDR3aa: CASSLEGQGQDGYTF

j_gene: TRBJ2-7
d_gene: -
v_gene: TRBV28
abundance: -
CDR3nt: TGTGCCAGCAGTTTGAGTTCGGGGTTAGGGACATTGGCCTACGAGCAGTACTTC
CDR3aa: CASSLSSGLGTLAYEQYF

j_gene: TRBJ1-5
d_gene: TRBD1
v_gene: TRBV29-1
abundance: -
CDR3nt: TGCAGCGTGGGACAGGGGGTTGGTCAGCCCCAGCATTTT
CDR3aa: CSVGQGVGQPQHF

j_gene: TRBJ2-2
d_gene: TRBD2
v_gene: TRBV6-1
abundance: -
CDR3nt: TGTGCCAGCAGTGCTAGACTAGCGGGAGGTACCGGGGAGCTGTTTTTT
CDR3aa: CASSARLAGGTGELFF

j_gene: TRBJ2-5
d_gene: TRBD2
v_gene: TRBV3-1/TRBV3-2
abundance: -
CDR3nt: TGTGCCAGCAGCCAGACTAGCGGGAGAGGAGAGACCCAGTACTTC
CDR3aa: CASSQTSGRGETQYF

j_gene: TRBJ1-1
d_gene: -
v_gene: TRBV29-1
abundance: -
CDR3nt: TGCAGCGGGGTCGGCAGCCTGAACACTGAAGCTTTCTTT
CDR3aa: CSGVGSLNTEAFF

j_gene: TRBJ2-2
d_gene: TRBD2
v_gene: TRBV18
abundance: -
CDR3nt: TGTGCCAGCTCACCGAATAGCGGGAGGGAGCTGTTTTTT
CDR3aa: CASSPNSGRELFF

j_gene: TRBJ1-1
d_gene: -
v_gene: TRBV5-4
abundance: -
CDR3nt: TGTGCCAGCAGCTTGGGTATGGTGAACACTGAAGCTTTCTTT
CDR3aa: CASSLGMVNTEAFF

j_gene: TRBJ1-5
d_gene: -
v_gene: TRBV27
abundance: few
CDR3nt: TGTGCCAGCAGTGCAGGGACGGGTAGCAATCAGCCCCAGCATTTT
CDR3aa: CASSAGTGSNQPQHF

j_gene: TRBJ2-7
d_gene: -
v_gene: TRBV6-5
abundance: -
CDR3nt: TGTGCCAGCAGTCGCGGTCGCGACCCCGTCTACGAGCAGTACTTC
CDR3aa: CASSRGRDPVYEQYF

j_gene: TRBJ2-2
d_gene: -
v_gene: TRBV12-3/TRBV12-4
abundance: -
CDR3nt: TGTGCCAGCAGTTTAAGGACCGGGGAGCTGTTTTTT
CDR3aa: CASSLRTGELFF

j_gene: TRBJ2-1
d_gene: TRBD1
v_gene: TRBV5-1
abundance: -
CDR3nt: TGCGCCAGCAGCTTGCCCGGGCACAGGGGGCGCCGGGCCGGGGGTAGGGTCAATGAGCAGTTCTTC
CDR3aa: CASSLPGHRGRRAGGRVNEQFF

j_gene: TRBJ1-1
d_gene: -
v_gene: TRBV27
abundance: -
CDR3nt: TGTGCCAGCAGTTTAGCCGGGCCGGGAGACACTGAAGCTTTCTTT
CDR3aa: CASSLAGPGDTEAFF

j_gene: TRBJ1-1
d_gene: -
v_gene: TRBV7-2
abundance: -
CDR3nt: TGTGCCAGCAGCTGGACACCGAACACTGAAGCTTTCTTT
CDR3aa: CASSWTPNTEAFF

j_gene: TRBJ1-5
d_gene: TRBD1
v_gene: TRBV3-1/TRBV3-2
abundance: -
CDR3nt: TGTGCCAGCAGCTCCCTTACAGGGGTTAGCAATCAGCCCCAGCATTTT
CDR3aa: CASSSLTGVSNQPQHF

j_gene: TRBJ1-5
d_gene: -
v_gene: TRBV12-3/TRBV12-4
abundance: few
CDR3nt: TGTGCCAGCAGTCCCGACAGCAATCAGCCCCAGCATTTT
CDR3aa: CASSPDSNQPQHF

j_gene: TRBJ2-3
d_gene: TRBD1
v_gene: TRBV7-3
abundance: -
CDR3nt: TGTGCCAGCAGCTCGGGACAGGGCTCCGATACGCAGTATTTT
CDR3aa: CASSSGQGSDTQYF

j_gene: TRBJ2-7
d_gene: TRBD1
v_gene: TRBV19
abundance: -
CDR3nt: TGTGCCAGTAGTAAGTGGCCGGGACAGGGAAGTGAGCAGTACTTC
CDR3aa: CASSKWPGQGSEQYF

j_gene: TRBJ2-1
d_gene: -
v_gene: TRBV28
abundance: -
CDR3nt: TGTGCCAGCAGTTTATGGAAAGATGAGCAGTTCTTC
CDR3aa: CASSLWKDEQFF

j_gene: TRBJ2-7
d_gene: -
v_gene: TRBV18
abundance: once
CDR3nt: TGTGCCAGCGCTGCGGCAGGGGACGGGGAGCAGTACTTC
CDR3aa: CASAAAGDGEQYF

j_gene: TRBJ1-3
d_gene: -
v_gene: TRBV2
abundance: -
CDR3nt: TGTGCCAGCAGTGAACTTGCAGGCCGGGGCTCTGGAAACACCATATATTTT
CDR3aa: CASSELAGRGSGNTIYF

j_gene: TRBJ2-2
d_gene: -
v_gene: TRBV5-4
abundance: -
CDR3nt: TGTGCCAGCAGCCTCAGGATGGCCAAAGGTACCGGGGAGCTGTTTTTT
CDR3aa: CASSLRMAKGTGELFF

j_gene: TRBJ1-1
d_gene: -
v_gene: TRBV6-5
abundance: once
CDR3nt: TGTGCCAGCAGGTATATCGACACTGAAGCTTTCTTT
CDR3aa: CASRYIDTEAFF

j_gene: TRBJ2-1
d_gene: -
v_gene: TRBV19
abundance: -
CDR3nt: TGTGCCAGTAGTACACCTTCCCGGCACGTATCCTACAATGAGCAGTTCTTC
CDR3aa: CASSTPSRHVSYNEQFF

j_gene: TRBJ2-1
d_gene: TRBD2
v_gene: TRBV28
abundance: -
CDR3nt: TGTGCCAGCAGTCGGACTAGCGGGATCGAGAGCGAGCAGTTCTTC
CDR3aa: CASSRTSGIESEQFF

j_gene: TRBJ2-5
d_gene: TRBD2
v_gene: TRBV6-5
abundance: once
CDR3nt: TGTGCCAGCAGCGTAGGACTAGCGGACTTAGAGACCCAGTACTTC
CDR3aa: CASSVGLADLETQYF

j_gene: TRBJ1-5
d_gene: -
v_gene: TRBV28
abundance: once
CDR3nt: TGTGCCAGCAGTTTTACGGCTGGGGATCAGCCCCAGCATTTT
CDR3aa: CASSFTAGDQPQHF

j_gene: TRBJ2-1
d_gene: -
v_gene: TRBV4-1
abundance: -
CDR3nt: TGCGCCAGCAGCCAAGCTTGGGAGGCTGAGCAGTTCTTC
CDR3aa: CASSQAWEAEQFF

j_gene: TRBJ2-7
d_gene: TRBD2
v_gene: TRBV27
abundance: once
CDR3nt: TGTGCCAGCAGTTTACATCCCCTGAGCGGGAGGACCACATCCTACGAGCAGTACTTC
CDR3aa: CASSLHPLSGRTTSYEQYF

j_gene: TRBJ2-7
d_gene: -
v_gene: TRBV10-1
abundance: -
CDR3nt: TGCGCCAGCAGTCCAGCTCTCTACGAGCAGTACTTC
CDR3aa: CASSPALYEQYF

j_gene: TRBJ2-7
d_gene: TRBD1
v_gene: TRBV6-5
abundance: -
CDR3nt: TGTGCCAGCCGGTCCCAGGGGGCGGGGTTCGAGCAGTACTTC
CDR3aa: CASRSQGAGFEQYF

j_gene: TRBJ1-4
d_gene: -
v_gene: TRBV5-1
abundance: -
CDR3nt: TGCGCCAGCAGCTTGGATGCCAGGTCTAATGAAAAACTGTTTTTT
CDR3aa: CASSLDARSNEKLFF

j_gene: TRBJ2-7
d_gene: -
v_gene: TRBV14
abundance: -
CDR3nt: TGTGCCAGCAGCCCCAGAGGTGGTGCCTACGAGCAGTACTTC
CDR3aa: CASSPRGGAYEQYF

j_gene: TRBJ2-7
d_gene: -
v_gene: TRBV28
abundance: -
CDR3nt: TGTGCCAGCAGCCTTACATACGGGGAGCAGTACTTC
CDR3aa: CASSLTYGEQYF

j_gene: TRBJ2-1
d_gene: -
v_gene: TRBV20-1
abundance: once
CDR3nt: TGCAGTGCTAGTTCCGGACCCAATGAGCAGTTCTTC
CDR3aa: CSASSGPNEQFF